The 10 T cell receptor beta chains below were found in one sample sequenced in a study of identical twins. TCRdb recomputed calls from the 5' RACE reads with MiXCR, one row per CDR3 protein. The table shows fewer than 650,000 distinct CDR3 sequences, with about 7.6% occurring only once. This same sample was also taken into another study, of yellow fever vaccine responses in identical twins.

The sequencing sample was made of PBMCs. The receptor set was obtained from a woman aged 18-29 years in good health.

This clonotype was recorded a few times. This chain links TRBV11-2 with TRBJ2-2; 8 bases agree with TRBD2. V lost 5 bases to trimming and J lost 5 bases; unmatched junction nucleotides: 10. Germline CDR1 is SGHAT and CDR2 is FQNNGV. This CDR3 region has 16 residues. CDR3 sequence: CASSKLGLAGTGELFF. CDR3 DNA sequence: TGTGCCAGCAGCAAATTAGGACTAGCAGGGACCGGGGAGCTGTTTTTT. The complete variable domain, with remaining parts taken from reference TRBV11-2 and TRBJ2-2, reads EAGVAQSPRYKIIEKRQSVAFWCNPISGHATLYWYQQILGQGPKLLIQFQNNGVVDDSQLPKDRFSAERLKGVDSTLKIQPAKLEDSAVYLCASSKLGLAGTGELFFGEGSRLTVL.

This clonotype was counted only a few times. The CDR3 bases are TGCAGTGCACCTTTTCTCGATGAGCAGTTCTTC. The encoded protein is CSAPFLDEQFF. The gene calls are TRBV20-1 and TRBJ2-1, with D unclear. CDR1 and CDR2 from the germline V gene are DFQATT and SNEGSKA (reference sequence). Trimming stripped 6 bases from V and 8 bases from J, with 11 bases between. The CDR3 length is 11 residues.

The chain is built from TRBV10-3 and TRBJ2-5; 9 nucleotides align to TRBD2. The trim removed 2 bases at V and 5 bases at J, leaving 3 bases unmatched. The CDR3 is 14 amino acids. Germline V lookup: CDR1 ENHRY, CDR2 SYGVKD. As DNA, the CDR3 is TGTGCCATCAGTGAGGGACTAGCGAGGGAGACCCAGTACTTC. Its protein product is CAISEGLARETQYF.

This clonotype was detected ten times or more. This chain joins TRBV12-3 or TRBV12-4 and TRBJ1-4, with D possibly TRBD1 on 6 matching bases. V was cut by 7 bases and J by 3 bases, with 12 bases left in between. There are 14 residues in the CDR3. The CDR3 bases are TGTGCCAGCACCCACAGGGCGTCTAATGAAAAACTGTTTTTT. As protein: CASTHRASNEKLFF.

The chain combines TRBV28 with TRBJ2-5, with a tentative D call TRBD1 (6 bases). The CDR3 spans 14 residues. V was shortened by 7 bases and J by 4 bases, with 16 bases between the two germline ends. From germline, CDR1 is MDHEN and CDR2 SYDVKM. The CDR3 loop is CASTSYREGETQYF. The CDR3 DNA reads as TGTGCCAGCACCTCTTACAGGGAAGGAGAGACCCAGTACTTC. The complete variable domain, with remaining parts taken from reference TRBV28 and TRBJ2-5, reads DVKVTQSSRYLVKRTGEKVFLECVQDMDHENMFWYRQDPGLGLRLIYFSYDVKMKEKGDIPEGYSVSREKKERFSLILESASTNQTSMYLCASTSYREGETQYFGPGTRLLVL.

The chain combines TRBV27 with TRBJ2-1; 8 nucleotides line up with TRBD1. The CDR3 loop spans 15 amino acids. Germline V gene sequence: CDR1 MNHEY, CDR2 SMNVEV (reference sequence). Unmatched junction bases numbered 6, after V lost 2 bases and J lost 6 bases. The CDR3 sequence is CASSLRTTGGNEQFF. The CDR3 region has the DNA TGTGCCAGCAGTTTAAGGACCACAGGGGGCAATGAGCAGTTCTTC.

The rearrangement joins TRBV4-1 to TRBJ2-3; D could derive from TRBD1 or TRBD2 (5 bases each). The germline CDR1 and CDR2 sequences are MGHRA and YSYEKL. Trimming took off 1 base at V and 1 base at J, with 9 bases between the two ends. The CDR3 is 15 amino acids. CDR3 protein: CASSQAQGRTDTQYF. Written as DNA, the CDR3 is TGCGCCAGCAGCCAAGCGCAGGGACGCACAGATACGCAGTATTTT.

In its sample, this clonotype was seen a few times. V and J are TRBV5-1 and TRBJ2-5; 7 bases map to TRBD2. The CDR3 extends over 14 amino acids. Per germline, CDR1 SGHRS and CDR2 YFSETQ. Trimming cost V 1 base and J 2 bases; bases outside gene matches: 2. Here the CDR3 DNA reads TGCGCCAGCAGCTTGCCGGGACTACAAGAGACCCAGTACTTC. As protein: CASSLPGLQETQYF.

DNA of the CDR3: TGTGCCAGCAGCCAACGTCCCGTCGGCACAGATACGCAGTATTTT. It is translated as CASSQRPVGTDTQYF. The rearrangement links TRBV3-1 to TRBJ2-3; no clear D gene. The germline V gene encodes CDR1 LGHDT and CDR2 YNNKEL (reference sequence). The CDR3 runs to 15 residues. Trimming pared 2 bases from V and 1 base from J, leaving 10 bases between.

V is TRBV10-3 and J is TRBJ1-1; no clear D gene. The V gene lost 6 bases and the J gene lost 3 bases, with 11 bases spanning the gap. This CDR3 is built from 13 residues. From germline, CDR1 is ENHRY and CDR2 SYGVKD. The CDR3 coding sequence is TGTGCCATCAGGGCAGGAGGGCACACTGAAGCTTTCTTT. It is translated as CAIRAGGHTEAFF.